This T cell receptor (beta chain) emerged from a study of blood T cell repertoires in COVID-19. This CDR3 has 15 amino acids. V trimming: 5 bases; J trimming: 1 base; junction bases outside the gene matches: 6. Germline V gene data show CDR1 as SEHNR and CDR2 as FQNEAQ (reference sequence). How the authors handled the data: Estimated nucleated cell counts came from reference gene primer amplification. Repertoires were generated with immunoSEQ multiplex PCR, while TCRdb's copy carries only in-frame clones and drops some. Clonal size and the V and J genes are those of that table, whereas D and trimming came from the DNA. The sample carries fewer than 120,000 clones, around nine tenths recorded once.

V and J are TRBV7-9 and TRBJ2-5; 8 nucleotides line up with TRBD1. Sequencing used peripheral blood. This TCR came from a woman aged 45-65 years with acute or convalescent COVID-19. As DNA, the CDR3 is TGTGCCAGCAGCCCCAACGGACAGGGCCAAGAGACCCAGTACTTC. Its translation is CASSPNGQGQETQYF.